The sequence of this T cell receptor beta chain was determined in a study of T cell responses to AZD1222 COVID-19 vaccine. Looking at the study overall: Doses given second, at about 4 or about 12 weeks, were pooled. Study findings and constraints: Seropositive at baseline were only a handful of AZD1222 recipients. Only after the peak T cell response were repertoires sampled.

Concerning this clone: What it recognizes is unknown.

Repertoires were generated with immunoSEQ multiplex PCR, while TCRdb's copy carries only in-frame clones and drops some. This table has 150,000 to 170,000 clones, roughly nine tenths appearing once. The material was peripheral blood, obtained on day 0 of AZD1222 vaccination. The clonotype originates from an adult in good health.

The CDR3 is CASSFSLAGTGELFF. As DNA, the CDR3 is TGTGCCAGCAGCTTTTCGCTAGCTGGCACCGGGGAGCTGTTTTTT. This chain joins TRBV5-4 and TRBJ2-2; weak D call: TRBD2 (5 bases). The CDR3 is 15 amino acids. Per germline, CDR1 SGHNT and CDR2 YYREEE (reference sequence). The V end lost 2 bases, the J end lost 4 bases, and 12 bases lay between the germline ends.